A single sample gave rise to the 10 T cell receptor beta chains below, sequenced in a study of blood T cell repertoires in COVID-19. The protocol was immunoSEQ multiplex PCR, while the TCRdb copy is restricted to in-frame clones and leaves out a portion. The sample lists about 37,000 clones, approximately 91% occurring once. The specimen sequenced was peripheral blood. The source is a human donor in a cohort sampled during active COVID-19.

The V and J genes are TRBV7-2 and TRBJ2-7, with TRBD2 matching 9 bases. CDR1 SGHTA and CDR2 FQGNSA come from the germline V gene. V lost 4 bases to trimming and J lost 6 bases; unmatched junction nucleotides: 7. The CDR3 consists of 14 residues. CDR3 in amino acids: CASSSGTSYLEQYF. Here the CDR3 DNA reads TGTGCCAGCAGCTCCGGGACTAGCTATCTCGAGCAGTACTTC.

This clone was detected only a few times. The V gene is TRBV5-8, the J gene TRBJ1-5; no firm D call. The CDR3 sequence is 14 residues long. Germline-derived CDR1 and CDR2 are SGHTS and YDEGEE. The germline V and J ends were trimmed by 2 bases and 4 bases, with 10 bases remaining between them. The CDR3 loop is CASSLWQDNQPQHF. CDR3 sequence (DNA): TGTGCCAGCAGCTTATGGCAGGATAATCAGCCCCAGCATTTT.

The V call is TRBV19, the J call TRBJ1-6; 7 positions match TRBD1. After removal of 2 bases from V and 6 bases from J, the junction contained 1 base not matched to a gene. The CDR3 is made up of 14 amino acids. Germline-derived CDR1 and CDR2 are LNHDA and SQIVND (reference sequence). CDR3 loop: CASSITGANSPLHF. In nucleotides, the CDR3 is TGTGCCAGTAGTATAACAGGGGCTAATTCACCCCTCCACTTT. Filled out from reference TRBV19 and TRBJ1-6, the complete variable domain reads DGGITQSPKYLFRKEGQNVTLSCEQNLNHDAMYWYRQDPGQGLRLIYYSQIVNDFQKGDIAEGYSVSREKKESFPLTVTSAQKNPTAFYLCASSITGANSPLHFGNGTRLTVT.

The chain's CDR3 is CASSSYRGNNSPLHF. The CDR3 DNA reads as TGTGCCAGCAGTTCATACAGGGGCAATAATTCACCCCTCCACTTT. The rearrangement uses TRBV6-6 and TRBJ1-6; 7 bases are shared with TRBD1. Germline V gives CDR1 MNHNY, CDR2 SVGAGI (reference sequence). The CDR3 is 15 residues long. V lost 4 bases and J lost 5; bases outside the gene matches: 5.

The chain carries TRBV12-3 or TRBV12-4 and TRBJ2-5; TRBD2 aligns across 8 bases. V shed 9 bases and J 6 bases; nucleotides not matched to a gene: 6. CDR3 length: 12 amino acids. As DNA, the CDR3 is TGTGCCAGTACCACGGGGGGGAAGACCCAGTACTTC. Protein: CASTTGGKTQYF.

The rearrangement uses TRBV10-1 and TRBJ2-7; 10 bases map to TRBD2. Per germline, CDR1 WNHNN and CDR2 SYGVQD (reference sequence). The CDR3 consists of 19 residues. Germline trimming cut 0 bases from V and 4 bases from J; bases unmatched to any gene: 15. CDR3: CASSESNRLAGATGYEQYF. CDR3 nucleotides: TGCGCCAGCAGTGAGTCGAACCGCCTAGCGGGGGCTACCGGGTACGAGCAGTACTTC.

This rearrangement joins TRBV6-5 to TRBJ2-2; TRBD1 might be the D (6 bases). V shed 4 bases and J shed 2 bases, with 14 bases lying between them. The CDR3 consists of 16 residues. Germline V gives CDR1 MNHEY, CDR2 SVGAGI. The CDR3 nucleotides are TGTGCCAGCAGTTCCCTTTGGGGACAAAACACCGGGGAGCTGTTTTTT. This encodes CASSSLWGQNTGELFF.

This clone was seen a few times. The V gene is TRBV7-2, the J gene TRBJ2-7; TRBD2 agrees at 7 bases. CDR1 is SGHTA, CDR2 FQGNSA, per germline. This CDR3 contains 15 residues. Trimming took 4 bases from V and 0 from J; bases not matched to a gene: 6. The CDR3 is CASSYPQRGSYEQYF. In nucleotides, the CDR3 is TGTGCCAGCAGCTACCCCCAGCGGGGCTCCTACGAGCAGTACTTC.

This clone appeared a single time. The chain employs TRBV9 and TRBJ2-3; 10 bases map to TRBD2. The V gene's germline CDR1 is SGDLS and CDR2 YYNGEE. The CDR3 spans 14 residues. Unmatched junction bases numbered 5, after V lost 4 bases and J lost 6 bases. The CDR3 here is CASSPSGSKDTQYF. The CDR3 bases are TGTGCCAGCAGCCCTAGCGGGAGCAAGGATACGCAGTATTTT. Looking up the rest from reference TRBV9 and TRBJ2-3 gives the full variable domain: DSGVTQTPKHLITATGQRVTLRCSPRSGDLSVYWYQQSLDQGLQFLIQYYNGEERAKGNILERFSAQQFPDLHSELNLSSLELGDSALYFCASSPSGSKDTQYFGPGTRLTVL.

CDR3 coding DNA: TGTGCCGATAGGGAGACTAGCGTTACAGATACGCAGTATTTT. Translating it yields CADRETSVTDTQYF. The V call is TRBV7-2, the J call TRBJ2-3; 8 positions match TRBD2. CDR3 size: 14 residues. V dropped 11 bases and J dropped 3; count of bases not matched to a gene: 10. Germline CDR1 is SGHTA and CDR2 is FQGNSA.